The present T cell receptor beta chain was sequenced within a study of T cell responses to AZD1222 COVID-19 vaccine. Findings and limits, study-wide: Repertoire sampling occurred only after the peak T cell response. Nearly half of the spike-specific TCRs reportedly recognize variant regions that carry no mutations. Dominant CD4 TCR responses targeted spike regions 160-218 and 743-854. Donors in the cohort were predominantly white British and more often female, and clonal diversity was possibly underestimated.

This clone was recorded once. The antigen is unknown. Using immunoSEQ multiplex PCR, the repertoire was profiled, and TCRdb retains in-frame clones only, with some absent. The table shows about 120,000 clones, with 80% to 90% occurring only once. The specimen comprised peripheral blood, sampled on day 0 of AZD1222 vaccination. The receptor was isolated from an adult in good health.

The CDR3: CASSELGDGSYEQYF. The CDR3 DNA reads TGTGCCAGCAGTGAATTAGGAGACGGATCCTACGAGCAGTACTTC. The V gene is TRBV25-1, the J gene TRBJ2-7; D is uncertain. The CDR3 extends over 15 amino acids. The V gene's germline CDR1 is MGHDK and CDR2 SYGVNS. The V end was cut by 1 base, the J end by 1 base, with 11 bases between.